A selection of T cell receptor beta chains follows, all from one sample in a study of cytomegalovirus exposure and HLA in healthy donors. The table came from immunoSEQ multiplex PCR; TCRdb's copy has only in-frame clones and leaves some out. Here the sample spans approximately 140,000 clones, 60% to 85% being singletons. Sequencing input: PBMCs. Receptors were obtained from a man between 40 and 49 years old in good health and CMV-seropositive. Each CDR3 is given with its conserved first and last residue.

TRBV4-1 | CASSQDPDAGANGLTF
TRBV6-5 | CASSYWSGRATGELFF
TRBV15 | CATSNPTGNRNQPQHF
TRBV11-2 | CASSLAKGGVYEQYF
TRBV19 | CASTRTEGLQGQPQHF
TRBV5-1 | CASSLDLRTDEQFF
TRBV28 | CASSFRNYNEQFF
TRBV19 | CASSIRTGGSRGYTF
TRBV7-2 | CASSPGLETQYF
TRBV6-5 | CASREGQGNSPLHF
TRBV5-6 | CASSLGSSGYSDTQYF
TRBV18 | CASSPGAGGAYEQYF
TRBV5-1 | CASSPLVRNTGELFF
TRBV21-1 | CASSKFYSPNNRREFQETQYF
TRBV10-3 | CAISPGQGRRGSSYEQYF
TRBV9 | CASSVRGGQYF
TRBV7-3 | CASSLLPGQGDPGNIQYF
TRBV29-1 | CARSDRGREQYF
TRBV15 | CATSRGTGGLNEKLFF
TRBV7-9 | CASSLLAGGGGETQYF
TRBV11-1 | CASSPFSGMGTGELFF
TRBV28 | CASSRLAHYNEQFF
TRBV14 | CASSGTGGARGYTF
TRBV4-2 | CASSQSSGTYEQYF
TRBV21-1 | CASSVLWGARLGGYTF
TRBV18 | CASSPDTIQETQYF
TRBV11-2 | CASSPLRRGELFF
TRBV6-5 | CASRPAAENTIYF
TRBV10-1 | CASRGLAGAPSYNEQFF
TRBV7-2 | CASSFLGTVDEQYF
TRBV5-1 | CASSFGSAGELFF
TRBV27 | CASSPTSGRVAYEQYF
TRBV10-3 | CAPGKSSEQYF
TRBV9 | CASRREAVTDTQYF
TRBV6-5 | CASSLRQGAEAFF
TRBV25-1 | CASSEIGTGQGYTF
TRBV25-1 | CASSHRGADTQYF
TRBV11-2 | CASSLVPSGRGTQYF
TRBV5-6 | CASSSWTLRGEQFF